This T cell receptor (beta chain) emerged from a study of blood T cell repertoires in COVID-19. Study overall: Sites across the United States, Italy and Spain contributed samples from acute and convalescent COVID-19. From T cells, B-cell-depleted T cells, or PBMCs came the material, which was cDNA or gDNA.

Study processing details: Reference gene primer amplification yielded estimated nucleated cell counts. Clones were read by immunoSEQ multiplex PCR, and TCRdb kept only the in-frame ones, dropping some. V, J and clone size were drawn from that table, and D and trimming were deduced from the DNA. The sample carries over 300,000 clones, 90% recorded once. This clone was detected a few times. The sequence derives from a man between 18 and 35 years old with active or convalescent COVID-19. The specimen sequenced was peripheral blood.

DNA of the CDR3: TGTGCCAACGCGGACAGGGGATCGGACACCGGGGAGCTGTTTTTT. Its protein product is CANADRGSDTGELFF. This chain joins TRBV28 and TRBJ2-2, with 9 bases lining up with TRBD1. There are 15 residues in the CDR3. The J segment lost 3 bases and the V segment lost 10 bases, leaving 9 bases of the junction unmatched. Germline lookup yields CDR1 MDHEN and CDR2 SYDVKM.